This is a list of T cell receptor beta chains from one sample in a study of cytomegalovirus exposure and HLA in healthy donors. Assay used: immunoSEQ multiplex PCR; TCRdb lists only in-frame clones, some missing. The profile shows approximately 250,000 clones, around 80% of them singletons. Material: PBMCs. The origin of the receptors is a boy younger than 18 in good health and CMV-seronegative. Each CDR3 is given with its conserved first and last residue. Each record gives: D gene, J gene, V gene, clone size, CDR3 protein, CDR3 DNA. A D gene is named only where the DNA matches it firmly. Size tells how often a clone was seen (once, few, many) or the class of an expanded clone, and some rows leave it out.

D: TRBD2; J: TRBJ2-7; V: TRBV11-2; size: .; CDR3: CASSLDLAGDYEQYF; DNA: TGTGCCAGCAGCTTAGACCTAGCGGGGGACTACGAGCAGTACTTC
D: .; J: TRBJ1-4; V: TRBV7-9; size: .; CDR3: CASSLRMSGAIPEKLFF; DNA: TGTGCCAGCAGCTTAAGAATGTCGGGTGCTATTCCTGAAAAACTGTTTTTT
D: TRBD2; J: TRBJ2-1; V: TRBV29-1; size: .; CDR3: CSGEGLAGRNEQFF; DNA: TGCAGCGGGGAAGGGCTAGCGGGGAGGAATGAGCAGTTCTTC
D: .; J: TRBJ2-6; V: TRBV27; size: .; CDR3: CASSRLPISGANVLTF; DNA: TGTGCCAGCAGCCGCCTTCCTATATCTGGGGCCAACGTCCTGACTTTC
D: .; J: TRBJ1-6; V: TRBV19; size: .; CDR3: CASSMQGRDSPLHF; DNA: TGTGCCAGTAGTATGCAGGGGCGGGATTCACCCCTCCACTTT
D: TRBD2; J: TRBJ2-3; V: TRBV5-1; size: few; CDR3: CASSLGGGLVSDTQYF; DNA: TGCGCCAGCAGCTTGGGCGGGGGGCTTGTATCAGATACGCAGTATTTT
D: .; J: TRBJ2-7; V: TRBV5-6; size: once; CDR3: CASSLSYSDYEQYF; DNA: TGTGCCAGCAGCTTGAGTTACTCTGACTACGAGCAGTACTTC
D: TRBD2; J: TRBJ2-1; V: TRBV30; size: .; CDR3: CAWSPLAGGFNEQFF; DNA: TGTGCCTGGAGCCCCTTAGCGGGAGGATTCAATGAGCAGTTCTTC
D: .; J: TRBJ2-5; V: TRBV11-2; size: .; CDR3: CASSAQGFSQETQYF; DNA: TGTGCCAGCAGCGCCCAGGGATTCTCCCAAGAGACCCAGTACTTC
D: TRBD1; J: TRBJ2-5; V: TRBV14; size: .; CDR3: CASSPGQGMWLETQYF; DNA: TGTGCCAGCAGCCCGGGACAGGGGATGTGGTTGGAGACCCAGTACTTC
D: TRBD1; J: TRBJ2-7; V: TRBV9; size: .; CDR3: CASSGLQGMTYEQYF; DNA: TGTGCCAGCAGCGGACTACAGGGGATGACTTACGAGCAGTACTTC
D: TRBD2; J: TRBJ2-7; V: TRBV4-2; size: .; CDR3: CASSQGLAGSYEQYF; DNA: TGTGCCAGCAGCCAAGGACTAGCGGGGAGCTACGAGCAGTACTTC